This TCR beta chain was found in a study of low-dose radiotherapy and immunotherapy resistance in tumors. Study-wide context: Cohort 1 was given 0.5 Gy fractions every 2 weeks, 6.5 Gy in total. Administration of intravenous cyclophosphamide at 200 mg/m2 took place every two weeks, one day before radiation and immunotherapy. TRAV- and TRBV-specific primers were used for first-strand cDNA, which covered alpha and beta chains.

The CDR3 runs 16 residues. With 4 bases clipped from V and 6 bases from J, the junction kept 10 bases outside the gene matches. Germline V gene lookup returns CDR1 SNHLY and CDR2 FYNNEI. The time point was: after trial treatment. Treatment denoted: LDRT plus nivolumab, ipilimumab, low-dose cyclophosphamide and aspirin (RACIN trial). Donors received a regimen that comprised nivolumab, ipilimumab, aspirin, low-dose cyclophosphamide and low-dose radiotherapy. This clonotype was picked up many times. A constant-region primer paired with the V-primer adapter amplified TCRs over 20 PCR cycles. Using its own MiXCR run on the reads, TCRdb lists one record per CDR3 protein. This table holds around 57,000 distinct CDR3 sequences, approximately 35% found once.

The V call is TRBV2, the J call TRBJ2-1; 9 nucleotides match TRBD2. The clonotype comes from a male donor with rectosigmoid adenocarcinoma. Sequencing used PBMCs, obtained after low-dose radiotherapy plus immunotherapy. As DNA, the CDR3 is TGTGCCAGCAGTGTTCGGCGGGAGGGTGGGGGCAATGAGCAGTTCTTC. Amino acid sequence: CASSVRREGGGNEQFF. Complete variable domain (other parts from reference TRBV2 and TRBJ2-1): EPEVTQTPSHQVTQMGQEVILRCVPISNHLYFYWYRQILGQKVEFLVSFYNNEISEKSEIFDDQFSVERPDGSNFTLKIRSTKLEDSAMYFCASSVRREGGGNEQFFGPGTRLTVL.